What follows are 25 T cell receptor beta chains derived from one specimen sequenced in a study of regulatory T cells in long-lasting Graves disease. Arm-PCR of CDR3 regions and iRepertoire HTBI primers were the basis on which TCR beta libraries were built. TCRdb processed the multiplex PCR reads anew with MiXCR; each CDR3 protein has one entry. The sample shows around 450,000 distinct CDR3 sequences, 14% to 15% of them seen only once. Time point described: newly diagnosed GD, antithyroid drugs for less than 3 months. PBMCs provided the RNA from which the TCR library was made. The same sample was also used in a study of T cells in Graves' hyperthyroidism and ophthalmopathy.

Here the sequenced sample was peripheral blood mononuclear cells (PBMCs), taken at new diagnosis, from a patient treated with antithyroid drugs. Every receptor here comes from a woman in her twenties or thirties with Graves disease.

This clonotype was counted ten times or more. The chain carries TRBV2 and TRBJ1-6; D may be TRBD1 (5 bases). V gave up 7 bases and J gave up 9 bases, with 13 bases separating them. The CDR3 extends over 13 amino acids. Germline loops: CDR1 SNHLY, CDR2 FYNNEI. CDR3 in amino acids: CASNAEGISPLHF. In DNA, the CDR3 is TGTGCCAGCAATGCGGAGGGGATTTCACCCCTCCACTTT.

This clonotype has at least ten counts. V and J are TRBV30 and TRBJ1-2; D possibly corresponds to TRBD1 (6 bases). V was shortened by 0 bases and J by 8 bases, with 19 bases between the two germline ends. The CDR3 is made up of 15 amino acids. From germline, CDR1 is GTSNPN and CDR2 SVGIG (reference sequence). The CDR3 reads CAWSVRGGGLLGYTF. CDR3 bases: TGTGCCTGGAGTGTACGAGGAGGGGGATTGCTAGGCTACACCTTC.

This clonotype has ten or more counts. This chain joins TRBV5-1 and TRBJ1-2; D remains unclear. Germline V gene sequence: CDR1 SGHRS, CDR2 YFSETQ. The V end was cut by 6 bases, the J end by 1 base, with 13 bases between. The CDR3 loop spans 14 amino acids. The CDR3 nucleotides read TGCGCCAGCATGGACCCTGTCGATAACTATGGCTACACCTTC. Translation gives CASMDPVDNYGYTF.

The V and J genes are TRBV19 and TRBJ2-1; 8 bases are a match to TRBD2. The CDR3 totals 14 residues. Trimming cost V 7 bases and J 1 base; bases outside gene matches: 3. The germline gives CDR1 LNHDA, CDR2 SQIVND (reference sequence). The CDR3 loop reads CASIREGSYNEQFF. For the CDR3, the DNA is TGTGCCAGTATCCGGGAGGGGTCCTACAATGAGCAGTTCTTC.

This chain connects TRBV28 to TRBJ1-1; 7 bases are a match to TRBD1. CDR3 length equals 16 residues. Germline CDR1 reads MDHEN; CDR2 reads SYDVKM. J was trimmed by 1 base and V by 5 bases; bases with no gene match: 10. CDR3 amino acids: CASSPTADRQNTEAFF. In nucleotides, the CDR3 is TGTGCCAGCAGTCCCACGGCGGACAGGCAGAACACTGAAGCTTTCTTT.

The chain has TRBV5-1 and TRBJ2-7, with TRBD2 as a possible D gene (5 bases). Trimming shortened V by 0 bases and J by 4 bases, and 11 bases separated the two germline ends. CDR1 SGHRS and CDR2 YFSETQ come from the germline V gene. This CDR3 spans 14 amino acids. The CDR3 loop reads CASSLGESAYEQYF. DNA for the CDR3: TGCGCCAGCAGCTTGGGGGAGTCGGCATACGAGCAGTACTTC.

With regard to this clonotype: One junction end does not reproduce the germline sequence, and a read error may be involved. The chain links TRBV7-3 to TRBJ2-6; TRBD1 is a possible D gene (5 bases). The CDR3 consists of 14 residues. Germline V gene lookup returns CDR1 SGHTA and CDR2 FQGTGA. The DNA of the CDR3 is TGTGCCAGCAGCCCGTTTACTGGGGCCAACGTCCCGACTTTC. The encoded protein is CASSPFTGANVPTF.

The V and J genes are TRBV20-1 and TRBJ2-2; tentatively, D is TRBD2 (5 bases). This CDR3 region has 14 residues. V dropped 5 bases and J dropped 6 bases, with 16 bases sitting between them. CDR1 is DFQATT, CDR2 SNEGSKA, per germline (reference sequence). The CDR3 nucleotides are TGCAGTGCTGGATCCCATCCACTAGCCGGGGAGCTGTTTTTT. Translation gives CSAGSHPLAGELFF.

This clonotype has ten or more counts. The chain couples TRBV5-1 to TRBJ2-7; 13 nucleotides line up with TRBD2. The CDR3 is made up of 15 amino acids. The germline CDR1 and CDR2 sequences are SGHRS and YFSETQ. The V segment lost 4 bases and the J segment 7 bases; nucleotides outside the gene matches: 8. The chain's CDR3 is CASSAKPGLAGEQYF. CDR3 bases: TGCGCCAGCAGCGCAAAACCGGGACTAGCGGGAGAGCAGTACTTC.

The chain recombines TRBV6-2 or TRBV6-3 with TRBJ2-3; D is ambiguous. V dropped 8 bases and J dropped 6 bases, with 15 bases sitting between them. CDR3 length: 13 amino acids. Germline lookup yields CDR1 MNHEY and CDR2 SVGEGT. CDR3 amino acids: CASSPDGWDTQYF. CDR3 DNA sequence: TGTGCCAGCTCCCCCGACGGGTGGGATACGCAGTATTTT.

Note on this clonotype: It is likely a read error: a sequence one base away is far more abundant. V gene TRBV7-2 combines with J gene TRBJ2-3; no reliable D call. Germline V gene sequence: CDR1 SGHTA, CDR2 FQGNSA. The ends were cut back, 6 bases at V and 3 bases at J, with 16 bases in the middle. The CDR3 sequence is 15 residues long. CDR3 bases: TGTGCCAGCAGTGGACGAAGCCCCGAGACAGATACGCAGTATTTT. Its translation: CASSGRSPETDTQYF.

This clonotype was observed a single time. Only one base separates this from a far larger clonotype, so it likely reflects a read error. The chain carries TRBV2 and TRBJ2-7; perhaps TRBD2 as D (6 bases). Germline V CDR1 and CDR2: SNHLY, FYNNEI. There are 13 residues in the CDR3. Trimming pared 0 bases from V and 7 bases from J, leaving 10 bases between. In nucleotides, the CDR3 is TGTGCCAGCAGTGAAGCGCGGGGCGGAGAGCAGTACTTC. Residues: CASSEARGGEQYF.

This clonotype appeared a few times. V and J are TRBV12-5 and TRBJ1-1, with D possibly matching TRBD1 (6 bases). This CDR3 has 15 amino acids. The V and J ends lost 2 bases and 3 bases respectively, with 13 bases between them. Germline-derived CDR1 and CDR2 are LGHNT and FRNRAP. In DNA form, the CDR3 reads TGTGCTAGTGGTTTGCCTAGCGGGACATACACTGAAGCTTTCTTT. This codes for CASGLPSGTYTEAFF.

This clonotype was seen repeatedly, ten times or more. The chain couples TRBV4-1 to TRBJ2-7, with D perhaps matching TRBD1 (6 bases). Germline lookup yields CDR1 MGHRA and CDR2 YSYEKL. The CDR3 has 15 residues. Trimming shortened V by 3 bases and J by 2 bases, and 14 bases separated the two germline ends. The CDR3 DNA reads TGCGCCAGCAGCCATGCCGTTCAGGGGACCTACGAGCAGTACTTC. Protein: CASSHAVQGTYEQYF.

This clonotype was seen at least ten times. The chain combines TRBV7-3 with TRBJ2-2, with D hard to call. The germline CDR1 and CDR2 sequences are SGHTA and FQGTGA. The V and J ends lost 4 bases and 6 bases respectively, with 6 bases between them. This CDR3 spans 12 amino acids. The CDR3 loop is CASSSEAGELFF. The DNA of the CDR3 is TGTGCCAGCAGCTCCGAGGCCGGGGAGCTGTTTTTT.

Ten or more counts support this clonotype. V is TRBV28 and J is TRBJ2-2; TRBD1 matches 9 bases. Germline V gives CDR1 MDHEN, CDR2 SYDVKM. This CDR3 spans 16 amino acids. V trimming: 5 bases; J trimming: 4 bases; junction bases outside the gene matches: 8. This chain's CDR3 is CASSLGDREITGELFF. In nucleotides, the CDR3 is TGTGCCAGCAGTCTAGGGGACAGGGAAATCACCGGGGAGCTGTTTTTT.

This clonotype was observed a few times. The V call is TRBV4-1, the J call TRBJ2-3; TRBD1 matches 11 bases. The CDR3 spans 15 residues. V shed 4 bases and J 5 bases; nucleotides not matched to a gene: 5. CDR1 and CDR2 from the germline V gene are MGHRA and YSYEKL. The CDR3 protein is CASSLGQGALDTQYF. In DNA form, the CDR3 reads TGCGCCAGCAGCCTCGGACAGGGGGCTTTAGATACGCAGTATTTT.

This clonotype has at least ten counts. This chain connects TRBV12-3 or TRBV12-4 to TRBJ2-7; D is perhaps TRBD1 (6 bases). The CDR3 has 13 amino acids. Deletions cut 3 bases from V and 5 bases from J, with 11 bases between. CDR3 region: CASSLLGAHEQYF. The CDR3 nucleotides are TGTGCCAGCAGTTTGCTGGGGGCTCACGAGCAGTACTTC.

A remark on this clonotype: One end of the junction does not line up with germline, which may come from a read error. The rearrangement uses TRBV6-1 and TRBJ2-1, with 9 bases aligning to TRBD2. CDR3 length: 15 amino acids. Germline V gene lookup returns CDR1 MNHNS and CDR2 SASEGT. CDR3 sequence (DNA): TGTGCCAGCAGTGGGGTAGCGGGAGTGGGCAATGAGCGGTTCTTC. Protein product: CASSGVAGVGNERFF.

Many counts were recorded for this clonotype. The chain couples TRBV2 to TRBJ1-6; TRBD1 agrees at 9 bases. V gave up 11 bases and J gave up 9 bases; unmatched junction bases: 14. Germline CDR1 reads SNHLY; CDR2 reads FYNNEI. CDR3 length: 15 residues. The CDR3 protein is CAGRGQGPFGSPLHF. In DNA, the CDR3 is TGTGCCGGTAGGGGACAGGGACCTTTCGGTTCACCCCTCCACTTT.

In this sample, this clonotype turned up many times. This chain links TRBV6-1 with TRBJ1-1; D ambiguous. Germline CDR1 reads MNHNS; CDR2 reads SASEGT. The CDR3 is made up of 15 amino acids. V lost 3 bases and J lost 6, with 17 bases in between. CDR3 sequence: CASSEDSAGSAEAFF. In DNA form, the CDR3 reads TGTGCCAGCAGTGAGGATTCGGCGGGTAGCGCTGAAGCTTTCTTT.

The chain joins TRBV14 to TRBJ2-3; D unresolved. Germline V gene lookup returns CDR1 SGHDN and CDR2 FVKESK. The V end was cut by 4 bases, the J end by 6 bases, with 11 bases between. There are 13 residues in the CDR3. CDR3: CASSPDFSDTQYF. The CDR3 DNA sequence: TGTGCCAGCAGCCCCGACTTTTCCGATACGCAGTATTTT. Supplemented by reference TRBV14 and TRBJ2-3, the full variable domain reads EAGVTQFPSHSVIEKGQTVTLRCDPISGHDNLYWYRRVMGKEIKFLLHFVKESKQDESGMPNNRFLAERTGGTYSTLKVQPAELEDSGVYFCASSPDFSDTQYFGPGTRLTVL.

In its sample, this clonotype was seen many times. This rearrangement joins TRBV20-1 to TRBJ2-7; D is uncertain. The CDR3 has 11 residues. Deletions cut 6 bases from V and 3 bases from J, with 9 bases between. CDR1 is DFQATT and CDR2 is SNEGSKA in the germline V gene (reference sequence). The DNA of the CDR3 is TGCAGTGCGCGGACGTACTACGAGCAGTACTTC. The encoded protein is CSARTYYEQYF.

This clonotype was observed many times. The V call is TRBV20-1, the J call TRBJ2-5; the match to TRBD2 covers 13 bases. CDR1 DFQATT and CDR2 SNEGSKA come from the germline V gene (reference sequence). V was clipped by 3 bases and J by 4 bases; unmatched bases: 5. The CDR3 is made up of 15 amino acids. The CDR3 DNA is TGCAGTGCTAGGGACCGACTAGCGGGAGGAGAGACCCAGTACTTC. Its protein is CSARDRLAGGETQYF.

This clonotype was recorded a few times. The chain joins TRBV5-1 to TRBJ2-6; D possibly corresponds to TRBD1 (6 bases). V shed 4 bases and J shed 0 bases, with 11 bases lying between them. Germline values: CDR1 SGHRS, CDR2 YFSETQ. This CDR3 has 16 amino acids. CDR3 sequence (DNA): TGCGCCAGCAGCGTTACAGGGAGCTCTGGGGCCAACGTCCTGACTTTC. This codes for CASSVTGSSGANVLTF.